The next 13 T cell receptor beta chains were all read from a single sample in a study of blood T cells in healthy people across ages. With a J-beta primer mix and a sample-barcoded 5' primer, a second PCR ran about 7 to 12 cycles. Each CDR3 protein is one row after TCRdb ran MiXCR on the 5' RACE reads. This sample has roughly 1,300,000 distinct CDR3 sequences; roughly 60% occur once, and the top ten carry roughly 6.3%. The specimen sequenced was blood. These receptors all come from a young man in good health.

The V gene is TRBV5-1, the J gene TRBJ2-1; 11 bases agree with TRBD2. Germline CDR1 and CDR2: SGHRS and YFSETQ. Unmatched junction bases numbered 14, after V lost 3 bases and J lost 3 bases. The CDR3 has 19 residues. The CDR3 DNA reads TGCGCCAGCAGCTCCCGGGGTAGCGGGAGGGCCTCCTACTACAATGAGCAGTTCTTC. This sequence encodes CASSSRGSGRASYYNEQFF.

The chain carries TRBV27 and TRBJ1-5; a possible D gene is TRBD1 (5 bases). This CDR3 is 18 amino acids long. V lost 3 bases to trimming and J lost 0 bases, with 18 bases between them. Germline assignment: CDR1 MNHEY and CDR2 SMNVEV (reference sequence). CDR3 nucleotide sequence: TGTGCCAGCAGTTTCAGAAGTGTCACAGGCTATAGCAATCAGCCCCAGCATTTT. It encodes CASSFRSVTGYSNQPQHF.

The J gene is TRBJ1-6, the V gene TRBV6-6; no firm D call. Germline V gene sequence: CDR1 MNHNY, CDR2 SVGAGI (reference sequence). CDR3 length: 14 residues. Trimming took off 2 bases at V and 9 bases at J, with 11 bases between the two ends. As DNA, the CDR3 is TGTGCCAGCAGTTACGGGCGGACTGGTTCACCCCTCCACTTT. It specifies CASSYGRTGSPLHF.

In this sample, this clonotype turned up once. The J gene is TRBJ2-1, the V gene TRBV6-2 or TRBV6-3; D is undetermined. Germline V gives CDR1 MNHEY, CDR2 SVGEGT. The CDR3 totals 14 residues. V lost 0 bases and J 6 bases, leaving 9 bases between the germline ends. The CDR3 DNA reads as TGTGCCAGCAGTTACTCGAAGCCGCCCAATGAGCAGTTCTTC. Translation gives CASSYSKPPNEQFF.

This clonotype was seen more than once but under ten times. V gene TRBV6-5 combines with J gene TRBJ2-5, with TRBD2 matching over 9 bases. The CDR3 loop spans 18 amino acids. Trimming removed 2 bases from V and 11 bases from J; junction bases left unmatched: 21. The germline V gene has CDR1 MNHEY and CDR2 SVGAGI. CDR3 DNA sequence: TGTGCCAGCAGTTACACGGTGGGTAGCGGGGGACGGACTGCGGCGCAGTACTTC. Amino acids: CASSYTVGSGGRTAAQYF.

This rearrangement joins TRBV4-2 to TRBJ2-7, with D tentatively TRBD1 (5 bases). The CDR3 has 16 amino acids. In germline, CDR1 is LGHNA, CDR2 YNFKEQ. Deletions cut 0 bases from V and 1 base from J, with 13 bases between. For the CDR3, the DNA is TGTGCCAGCAGCCAAGAATGGGCAGGGCAGTCCTACGAGCAGTACTTC. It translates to CASSQEWAGQSYEQYF.

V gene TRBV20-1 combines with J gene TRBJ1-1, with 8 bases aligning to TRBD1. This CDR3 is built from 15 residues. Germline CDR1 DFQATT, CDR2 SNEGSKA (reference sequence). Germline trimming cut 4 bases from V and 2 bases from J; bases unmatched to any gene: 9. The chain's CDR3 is CSATNTGQGNTEAFF. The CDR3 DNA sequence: TGCAGTGCTACGAACACCGGACAGGGCAACACTGAAGCTTTCTTT.

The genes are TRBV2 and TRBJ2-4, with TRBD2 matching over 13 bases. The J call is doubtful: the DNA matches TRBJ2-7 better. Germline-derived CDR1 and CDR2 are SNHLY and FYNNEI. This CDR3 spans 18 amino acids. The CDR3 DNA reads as TGTGCCAGCAGAACCGGACTAGCGGGAGCGGAGTTGGGCTACGAGCAGTACTTC. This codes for CASRTGLAGAELGYEQYF.

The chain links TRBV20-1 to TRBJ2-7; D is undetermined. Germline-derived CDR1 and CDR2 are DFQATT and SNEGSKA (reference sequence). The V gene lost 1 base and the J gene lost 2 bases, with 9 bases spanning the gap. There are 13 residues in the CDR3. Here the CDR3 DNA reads TGCAGTGCTAGAGCGGCGGCTACCTACGAGCAGTACTTC. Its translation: CSARAAATYEQYF.

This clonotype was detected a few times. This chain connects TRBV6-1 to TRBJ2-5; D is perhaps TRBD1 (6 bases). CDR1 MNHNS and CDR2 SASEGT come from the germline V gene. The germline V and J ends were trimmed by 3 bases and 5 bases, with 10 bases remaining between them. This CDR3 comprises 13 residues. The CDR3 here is CASSENRVETQYF. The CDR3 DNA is TGTGCCAGCAGTGAGAACAGGGTTGAGACCCAGTACTTC.

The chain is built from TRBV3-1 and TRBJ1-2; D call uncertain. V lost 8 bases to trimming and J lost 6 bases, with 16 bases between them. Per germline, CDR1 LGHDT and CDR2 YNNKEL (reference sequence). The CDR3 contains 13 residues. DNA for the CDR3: TGTGCCAGCTGTGGACCAATAAAAGATGGCTACACCTTC. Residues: CASCGPIKDGYTF.

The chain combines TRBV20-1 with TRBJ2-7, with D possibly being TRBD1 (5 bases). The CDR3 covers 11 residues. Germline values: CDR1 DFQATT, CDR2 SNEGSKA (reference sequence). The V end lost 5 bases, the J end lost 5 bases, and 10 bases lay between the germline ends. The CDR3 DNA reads TGCAGTGCTGTGGACAACGACGAGCAGTACTTC. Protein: CSAVDNDEQYF.

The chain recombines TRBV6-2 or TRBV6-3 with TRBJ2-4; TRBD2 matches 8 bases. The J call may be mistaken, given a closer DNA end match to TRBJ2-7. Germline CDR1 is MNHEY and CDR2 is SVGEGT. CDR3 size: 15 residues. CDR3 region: CASSFGSGSRYEQYF. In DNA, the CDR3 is TGTGCCAGCAGTTTCGGAAGCGGGAGTCGGTACGAGCAGTACTTC.